These T cell receptor beta chains were read from a single sample in a study of T cells after yellow fever vaccination. TCRdb reprocessed the 5' RACE reads with MiXCR, giving one entry per CDR3 protein. Among almost 600,000 distinct CDR3 sequences listed, roughly 13% were seen once. The sequenced sample was PBMCs, obtained on the day of the yellow fever booster vaccination. All receptors derive from a young man who received the YFV17D yellow fever vaccine. CDR3s include the opening cysteine and the closing phenylalanine or tryptophan. D genes are given only for firm matches. Clone size is stated in some rows and not others, as once, few, many or a class when expanded.

TRBV6-5,TRBJ2-7,few,TRBD1,TGTGCCAGCATTTCCGGGACAGGGAGTCGGAACGAGCAGTACTTC,CASISGTGSRNEQYF
TRBV24-1,TRBJ2-2,many,-,TGTGCCACCAGTGATACCGGGGAGCTGTTTTTT,CATSDTGELFF
TRBV5-6,TRBJ2-1,-,-,TGTGCCAGCAGCCGATTCGGGACAAGGGGCAATGAGCAGTTCTTC,CASSRFGTRGNEQFF
TRBV4-3,TRBJ2-1,few,-,TGCGCCAGCAGCCAAGATGCGGCGGGTGGAAGATACAATGAGCAGTTCTTC,CASSQDAAGGRYNEQFF
TRBV4-2,TRBJ2-4,few,-,TGTGCCAGCAGCCAAGAAGGATATAGGGTCAAAAACATTCAGTACTTC,CASSQEGYRVKNIQYF
TRBV24-1,TRBJ2-6,few,-,TGTGCCACCAGTGAAGGGGGGCCAGGGGCCAACGTCCTGACTTTC,CATSEGGPGANVLTF
TRBV7-9,TRBJ2-7,many,-,TGTGCCAGCAGCTTAGGCGTTTACTACGAGCAGTACTTC,CASSLGVYYEQYF
TRBV7-2,TRBJ2-1,-,-,TGTGCCAGCAGCAACGTCAGTCCGGGTCGGCAGTTCTTC,CASSNVSPGRQFF
TRBV7-2,TRBJ2-3,-,-,TGTGCCAGCAGCCTGTGGAGCGGAAGCACAGATACGCAGTATTTT,CASSLWSGSTDTQYF
TRBV7-2,TRBJ2-1,-,-,TGTGCCAGCAGCCTCGGGGCGAGCAATGAGCAGTTCTTC,CASSLGASNEQFF
TRBV28,TRBJ2-1,-,TRBD2,TGTGCCAGCAGTTTAATAGGACTAGCGGGAGCAGATGAGCAGTTCTTC,CASSLIGLAGADEQFF
TRBV11-3,TRBJ2-2,once,-,TGTGCCAGCAGCCCTCACACGAACACCGGGGAGCTGTTTTTT,CASSPHTNTGELFF
TRBV20-1,TRBJ1-4,-,-,TGCAGTGCTAGAGACCTCAGGAATTTGGAAAAACTGTTTTTT,CSARDLRNLEKLFF
TRBV5-6,TRBJ2-5,-,-,TGTGCCAGCAGCTTGTTGGGGGCGGGAGTCCCCGAGACCCAGTACTTC,CASSLLGAGVPETQYF
TRBV18,TRBJ2-7,few,TRBD1,TGTGCCAGCTCACCAGGGGACAGATCCTACGAGCAGTACTTC,CASSPGDRSYEQYF
TRBV7-9,TRBJ2-5,-,TRBD2,TGTGCCAGCAGCTTAGCGGTGACTAGCTCCCAAGAGACCCAGTACTTC,CASSLAVTSSQETQYF
TRBV6-6,TRBJ2-3,few,-,TGTGCCAGCAGTATGACGCCAGATACGCAGTATTTT,CASSMTPDTQYF
TRBV6-2/TRBV6-3,TRBJ1-6,many,TRBD1,TGTGCCAGCAGCCCAACGACAGGGGGGAATTCACCCCTCCACTTT,CASSPTTGGNSPLHF
TRBV4-2,TRBJ2-1,few,TRBD2,TGTGCCAGCAGCCCGACTAGCGGGAGGCACAATGAGCAGTTCTTC,CASSPTSGRHNEQFF
TRBV28,TRBJ1-5,-,-,TGTGCCAGCATAATAGGCTGGGATCAGCCCCAGCATTTT,CASIIGWDQPQHF
TRBV6-5,TRBJ1-2,few,-,TGTGCCAGCCGGGGGGCAGGGTCGGATTTGGGCGGCTACACCTTC,CASRGAGSDLGGYTF
TRBV12-3/TRBV12-4,TRBJ2-1,-,-,TGTGCCAGCAGTACCCGTTACAATGAGCAGTTCTTC,CASSTRYNEQFF
TRBV5-5,TRBJ1-6,once,-,TGTGCCAGCAGCTTGGTTCACAGTTATTCACCCCTCCACTTT,CASSLVHSYSPLHF
TRBV7-2,TRBJ2-3,few,-,TGTGCCAGCAGCTTATCGGGTAGATTCACCCCTCCTGGGAAAGGCACAGATACGCAGTATTTT,CASSLSGRFTPPGKGTDTQYF
TRBV20-1,TRBJ2-1,-,TRBD2,TGCAGTGCCATGGCGGGAGGCTCCTACAATGAGCAGTTCTTC,CSAMAGGSYNEQFF
TRBV29-1,TRBJ1-1,few,TRBD1,TGCAGCGTGGGGGACAGGGGGAAAGCTGAAGCTTTCTTT,CSVGDRGKAEAFF
TRBV30,TRBJ2-3,many,TRBD2,TGTGCCTGGAGTGCTATACTAGCGACGCAGTATTTT,CAWSAILATQYF
TRBV5-1,TRBJ2-1,few,TRBD2,TGCGCCAGCAGCTCAGGACTAGCGGGGCACAATGAGCAGTTCTTC,CASSSGLAGHNEQFF
TRBV14,TRBJ2-7,few,-,TGTGCCAGCAGCCAACGGACGGTTACCTACGAGCAGTACTTC,CASSQRTVTYEQYF
TRBV29-1,TRBJ2-1,-,TRBD2,TGCAGCGTGGAGGGACTAGCGGGAGATAGTGAGCAGTTCTTC,CSVEGLAGDSEQFF
TRBV12-3/TRBV12-4,TRBJ2-1,few,-,TGTGCCAGCAGTTTAGAGACTAGTAATGAGCAGTTCTTC,CASSLETSNEQFF
TRBV29-1,TRBJ1-1,few,TRBD1,TGCAGCGTCCGACAGGGGGTGGTGGAAGCTTTCTTT,CSVRQGVVEAFF
TRBV28,TRBJ1-2,few,-,TGTGCCAGCGGGATCAACTATGGCTACACCTTC,CASGINYGYTF
TRBV29-1,TRBJ2-7,-,TRBD1,TGCAGCGTTGAATCCGGGACAGGGACCTACGAGCAGTACTTC,CSVESGTGTYEQYF
TRBV20-1,TRBJ2-1,-,-,TGCTGTGCTAGAGAGGGAAGGGGGACTCCCCTTAATGAGCAGTTCTTC,CCAREGRGTPLNEQFF
TRBV15,TRBJ2-2,many,-,TGTGCCACCAGCTTGGACGGTCTTTACACCGGGGAGCTGTTTTTT,CATSLDGLYTGELFF
TRBV29-1,TRBJ2-1,few,TRBD2,TGCAGCGTTGATTCCTCTAGCGGGAGGAAAAGCTCCTACAATGAGCAGTTCTTC,CSVDSSSGRKSSYNEQFF
TRBV5-1,TRBJ2-3,-,-,TGCGCCAGCAGCTCACAAGGGGGACGAGATACGCAGTATTTT,CASSSQGGRDTQYF